A single T cell receptor (beta chain) is shown here with its context. Original data processing: It was from reference gene primer amplification that nucleated cell counts were estimated. The assay was immunoSEQ multiplex PCR, and TCRdb's table has in-frame clones only and misses some. V, J and clone size were drawn from that table, and D and trimming were deduced from the DNA. The repertoire holds 200,000 to 300,000 clones, with roughly 84% as singletons. This specimen belongs to a study of blood T cell repertoires in COVID-19. About the study: T cells, B-cell-depleted T cells, or PBMCs provided the cDNA or gDNA that served as material.

Trimming pared 5 bases from V and 10 bases from J, leaving 9 bases between. Germline lookup yields CDR1 GTSNPN and CDR2 SVGIG (reference sequence). The CDR3 is made up of 10 amino acids. Sequences were obtained from peripheral blood. V is TRBV30 and J is TRBJ2-1; D remains unclear. The sequence was obtained from a woman aged 40 to 50 who had recovered from COVID-19. The CDR3 coding sequence is TGTGCCTGGTCCCGGGTCGAGCAGTTCTTC. This codes for CAWSRVEQFF.